Presented here are 12 T cell receptor beta chains from one specimen sequenced in a study of T cell responses to AZD1222 COVID-19 vaccine. The protocol was immunoSEQ multiplex PCR, while the TCRdb copy is restricted to in-frame clones and leaves out a portion. The data hold approximately 150,000 clones, with approximately 89% observed a single time. The sequences come from peripheral blood, collected on day 0 of AZD1222 vaccination. The receptors stem from an adult in good health.

This clone was detected once. The chain couples TRBV27 to TRBJ2-1; D remains ambiguous. The germline V and J ends were trimmed by 5 bases and 4 bases, with 24 bases remaining between them. The length of the CDR3 is 18 residues. CDR1 MNHEY and CDR2 SMNVEV come from the germline V gene (reference sequence). CDR3 bases: TGTGCCAGCAGTCATCCGATCCTCCCGCACTCAGCTTACAATGAGCAGTTCTTC. Amino acid sequence: CASSHPILPHSAYNEQFF.

This clone turned up a few times. This chain uses TRBV7-9 with TRBJ2-2; TRBD1 matches 7 bases. The CDR3 length is 16 residues. Germline V gene data show CDR1 as SEHNR and CDR2 as FQNEAQ (reference sequence). V shed 4 bases and J 2 bases; nucleotides not matched to a gene: 7. The CDR3 reads CASSSHRGVNTGELFF. The DNA of the CDR3 is TGTGCCAGCAGCTCCCACAGGGGAGTAAACACCGGGGAGCTGTTTTTT. Using reference TRBV7-9 and TRBJ2-2 for the parts outside the CDR3, the full variable domain is DTGVSQNPRHKITKRGQNVTFRCDPISEHNRLYWYRQTLGQGPEFLTYFQNEAQLEKSRLLSDRFSAERPKGSFSTLEIQRTEQGDSAMYLCASSSHRGVNTGELFFGEGSRLTVL.

This rearrangement joins TRBV14 to TRBJ2-5; TRBD2 might be the D (5 bases). This CDR3 is built from 13 residues. Germline loops: CDR1 SGHDN, CDR2 FVKESK. The V and J ends lost 4 bases and 2 bases respectively, with 8 bases between them. CDR3 protein: CASSRTDQETQYF. The CDR3 bases are TGTGCCAGCAGCCGGACTGATCAAGAGACCCAGTACTTC.

The V call is TRBV9, the J call TRBJ1-4; D call uncertain. Germline V gene sequence: CDR1 SGDLS, CDR2 YYNGEE. V was shortened by 5 bases and J by 4 bases, with 18 bases between the two germline ends. The CDR3 covers 16 residues. The CDR3 DNA is TGTGCCAGCAGTTTAGGACCGGGATTGGGTAATGAAAAACTGTTTTTT. Amino acids: CASSLGPGLGNEKLFF.

This sequence joins TRBV6-5 and TRBJ2-7, with a tentative D call TRBD2 (6 bases). Germline loops: CDR1 MNHEY, CDR2 SVGAGI. Trimming shortened V by 3 bases and J by 6 bases, and 9 bases separated the two germline ends. The CDR3 contains 12 residues. The CDR3 nucleotides read TGTGCCAGCAGTTATTTGGGGGGCGAGCAGTACTTC. Protein product: CASSYLGGEQYF.

The chain is built from TRBV5-4 and TRBJ2-3; 8 nucleotides line up with TRBD2. Germline CDR1 is SGHNT and CDR2 is YYREEE (reference sequence). Trimming removed 4 bases from V and 4 bases from J; junction bases left unmatched: 8. The CDR3 totals 15 residues. The CDR3 DNA reads TGTGCCAGCAGCCCGGACGGACTAGCTTCAGATACGCAGTATTTT. This translates into CASSPDGLASDTQYF.

The chain uses TRBV2 and TRBJ2-2, with D unclear. This CDR3 region has 12 residues. The germline V gene encodes CDR1 SNHLY and CDR2 FYNNEI. The germline V and J ends were trimmed by 1 base and 10 bases, with 7 bases remaining between them. The CDR3 loop is CASSEGSVELFF. As DNA, the CDR3 is TGTGCCAGCAGTGAAGGCAGCGTGGAGCTGTTTTTT.

The genes are TRBV7-9 and TRBJ2-7; TRBD2 matches at 11 bases. This CDR3 contains 16 residues. The germline CDR1 and CDR2 sequences are SEHNR and FQNEAQ (reference sequence). V lost 5 bases, J lost 0 bases, and 6 bases stayed unmatched. CDR3 in amino acids: CASSTGTSGLSYEQYF. CDR3 DNA: TGTGCCAGCAGCACGGGGACTAGCGGTCTCTCCTACGAGCAGTACTTC.

The rearrangement uses TRBV7-2 and TRBJ2-3; D gene ambiguous. The CDR3 length is 14 residues. Germline V gene data show CDR1 as SGHTA and CDR2 as FQGNSA. V was cut by 7 bases and J by 4 bases, with 15 bases left in between. The CDR3 DNA reads TGTGCCAGCATCGCGTACCGAGGTGCAGATACGCAGTATTTT. This encodes CASIAYRGADTQYF.

In this sample, this clone turned up a few times. The CDR3 sequence: CASRPGPRNTEAFF. The CDR3 coding sequence is TGTGCCAGCAGACCGGGACCGCGGAACACTGAAGCTTTCTTT. The genes are TRBV6-5 and TRBJ1-1, with a possible D match to TRBD1 (5 bases). Germline lookup yields CDR1 MNHEY and CDR2 SVGAGI. The length of the CDR3 is 14 residues. Trimming stripped 6 bases from V and 1 base from J, with 12 bases between.

This chain connects TRBV2 to TRBJ2-2; TRBD2 matches 11 bases. The germline CDR1 and CDR2 sequences are SNHLY and FYNNEI. The CDR3 sequence is 16 residues long. V lost 7 bases to trimming and J lost 7 bases; unmatched junction nucleotides: 11. CDR3 sequence reads: CASNLDSGRADGELFF. CDR3 bases: TGTGCCAGCAACCTAGATAGCGGGAGGGCCGACGGGGAGCTGTTTTTT.

A few counts support this clone. This chain connects TRBV7-3 to TRBJ2-1, with 8 bases lining up with TRBD2. The CDR3 has 14 amino acids. After removal of 4 bases from V and 7 bases from J, the junction contained 6 bases not matched to a gene. Germline assignment: CDR1 SGHTA and CDR2 FQGTGA. The CDR3 region has the DNA TGTGCCAGCAGCTCCGGACTAGCTATGAATGAGCAGTTCTTC. This gives the protein CASSSGLAMNEQFF.